This passage covers 21 T cell receptor beta chains from one sample sequenced in a study of blood T cell repertoires in COVID-19. TCRdb's table, derived via immunoSEQ multiplex PCR, lists solely in-frame clones and lacks some. This table has some 58,000 clones, roughly three quarters appearing once. Input material: peripheral blood. Receptors were obtained from a human donor in a cohort sampled during active COVID-19.

The chain links TRBV5-1 to TRBJ1-1; the D gene is possibly TRBD1 (5 bases). In germline, CDR1 is SGHRS, CDR2 YFSETQ. With 0 bases removed from V and 4 bases from J, the gap between germline ends came to 7 bases. The CDR3 runs 13 residues. The CDR3 DNA sequence: TGCGCCAGCAGCTTGGACGGGGGCACTGAAGCTTTCTTT. Protein sequence: CASSLDGGTEAFF. The full variable domain, in which reference TRBV5-1 and TRBJ1-1 provide the parts outside the CDR3, is KAGVTQTPRYLIKTRGQQVTLSCSPISGHRSVSWYQQTPGQGLQFLFEYFSETQRNKGNFPGRFSGRQFSNSRSEMNVSTLELGDSALYLCASSLDGGTEAFFGQGTRLTVV.

This clone has only one observation. The genes are TRBV23-1 and TRBJ2-7; D call uncertain. TRBV23-1 is an open reading frame, and its role is uncertain. V was pared by 7 bases and J by 3 bases, with 13 bases between. The CDR3 spans 13 residues. Written as DNA, the CDR3 is TGCGCCAGCATATCGCAGGCAATCTACGAGCAGTACTTC. It codes for CASISQAIYEQYF.

This chain uses TRBV18 with TRBJ2-7; 8 nucleotides align to TRBD1. Germline CDR1 KGHSH, CDR2 LQKENI. The CDR3 covers 18 residues. V lost 3 bases to trimming and J lost 4 bases; unmatched junction nucleotides: 17. CDR3 DNA: TGTGCCAGCTCACCCGCGAACAAGATTAGACAGGGGTCGTACGAGCAGTACTTC. As protein: CASSPANKIRQGSYEQYF.

The chain has TRBV9 and TRBJ2-1, with 12 bases aligning to TRBD2. The trim removed 1 base at V and 9 bases at J, leaving 5 bases unmatched. In germline, CDR1 is SGDLS, CDR2 YYNGEE. This CDR3 spans 15 amino acids. CDR3 sequence (DNA): TGTGCCAGCAGCGTATTGACTAGCGGGAGAAGTGAGCAGTTCTTC. It codes for CASSVLTSGRSEQFF.

This clone came up a few times. The chain employs TRBV28 and TRBJ1-6; TRBD1 matches at 10 bases. The junction had 4 bases not matched to a gene; V was cut back by 7 bases and J by 7 bases. This CDR3 spans 14 amino acids. Germline values: CDR1 MDHEN, CDR2 SYDVKM. The DNA for the CDR3 is TGTGCCAGCAACCCGGGACAGGGGAATTCACCCCTCCACTTT. This encodes CASNPGQGNSPLHF.

The J gene is TRBJ2-7, the V gene TRBV28; D remains ambiguous. The CDR3 consists of 16 residues. CDR1 and CDR2 from the germline V gene are MDHEN and SYDVKM. Trimming pared 4 bases from V and 2 bases from J, leaving 18 bases between. The CDR3 loop reads CASSSPRFATPYEQYF. CDR3 DNA: TGTGCCAGCAGTTCCCCCAGGTTCGCTACACCCTACGAGCAGTACTTC.

This rearrangement joins TRBV5-1 to TRBJ1-1, with unresolved D. Trimming left V 1 base short and J 6 bases short, with 10 bases between. CDR3 length: 13 residues. CDR1 is SGHRS and CDR2 is YFSETQ in the germline V gene. CDR3 nucleotide sequence: TGCGCCAGCAGCTTGCGGGGATGGGCTGAAGCTTTCTTT. Its translation: CASSLRGWAEAFF.

The V call is TRBV12-5, the J call TRBJ1-5; a possible D gene is TRBD1 (5 bases). CDR1 is LGHNT and CDR2 is FRNRAP in the germline V gene. The CDR3 totals 17 residues. Trimming stripped 5 bases from V and 5 bases from J, with 22 bases between. CDR3 amino acids: CASGPLFRVDDHQPQHF. For the CDR3, the DNA is TGTGCTAGTGGTCCCTTATTCAGGGTGGACGATCATCAGCCCCAGCATTTT.

This clone was seen just once. This chain links TRBV3-1 (or the pseudogene TRBV3-2) with TRBJ1-1; D uncertain. The CDR3 is 14 amino acids. Germline V gives CDR1 LGHDT, CDR2 YNNKEL (reference sequence). The germline V and J ends were trimmed by 1 base and 1 base, with 7 bases remaining between them. The CDR3 bases are TGTGCCAGCAGCCAAGGCGCGGGGAACACTGAAGCTTTCTTT. Translation gives CASSQGAGNTEAFF.

This clone has more than one count but fewer than ten. The genes are TRBV27 and TRBJ1-2, with D perhaps TRBD1 (5 bases). CDR3 size: 15 residues. The germline CDR1 and CDR2 sequences are MNHEY and SMNVEV (reference sequence). V dropped 8 bases and J dropped 5 bases, with 21 bases sitting between them. CDR3 amino acids: CASSSGGSGGYGYTF. The CDR3 DNA follows: TGTGCCAGCTCAAGCGGGGGTTCGGGGGGGTATGGCTACACCTTC.

This clone was observed at least ten times. The rearrangement joins TRBV25-1 to TRBJ1-1; unclear D gene. The V end lost 6 bases, the J end lost 4 bases, and 12 bases lay between the germline ends. The CDR3 has 13 residues. The germline V gene encodes CDR1 MGHDK and CDR2 SYGVNS. CDR3 residues: CASRPFGGTEAFF. CDR3 nucleotide sequence: TGTGCCAGCAGACCATTTGGCGGCACTGAAGCTTTCTTT.

This chain joins TRBV6-4 and TRBJ2-2, with D possibly being TRBD2 (5 bases). Looked up from germline, CDR1 is MRHNA and CDR2 is SNTAGT. The CDR3 length is 13 residues. V dropped 4 bases and J dropped 5 bases, with 8 bases sitting between them. CDR3 DNA: TGTGCCAGCAGTGTGAGGGATACCGGGGAGCTGTTTTTT. Amino acids: CASSVRDTGELFF.

The chain employs TRBV3-1 (or the pseudogene TRBV3-2) and TRBJ2-1; possible D gene TRBD2, 5 bases. The CDR3 runs to 16 residues. Trimming stripped 3 bases from V and 4 bases from J, with 16 bases between. Germline CDR1 is LGHDT and CDR2 is YNNKEL (reference sequence). CDR3 in DNA: TGTGCCAGCAGCCAGGAGGCTAATTCCCTTTACAATGAGCAGTTCTTC. It yields the protein CASSQEANSLYNEQFF.

This chain uses TRBV18 with TRBJ2-1; D is uncertain. The CDR3 is 12 residues long. The ends were cut back, 6 bases at V and 7 bases at J, with 10 bases in the middle. CDR1 is KGHSH, CDR2 LQKENI, per germline. The CDR3 coding sequence is TGTGCCAGCTCTCCCAACAAGAATGAGCAGTTCTTC. This codes for CASSPNKNEQFF.

This clone was detected only a few times. The J gene is TRBJ1-6, the V gene TRBV19, with TRBD1 as a possible D gene (6 bases). The germline CDR1 and CDR2 sequences are LNHDA and SQIVND (reference sequence). V was cut by 6 bases and J by 7 bases, with 13 bases left in between. The CDR3 covers 14 residues. CDR3 nucleotides: TGTGCCAGTAGCACCGGGACATTCAATTCACCCCTCCACTTT. It encodes CASSTGTFNSPLHF.

The chain employs TRBV6-5 and TRBJ1-2; 7 bases fit TRBD1. J lost 6 bases, V lost 8 bases, and 12 bases had no gene match. CDR3 size: 14 residues. The germline V gene has CDR1 MNHEY and CDR2 SVGAGI. The CDR3 DNA sequence: TGTGCCAGCGAGAACAGGGGTCCCCCAAATGGCTACACCTTC. This gives the protein CASENRGPPNGYTF.

The chain carries TRBV29-1 and TRBJ2-1; tentatively, D is TRBD1 (5 bases). This CDR3 is built from 15 residues. Germline V gene sequence: CDR1 SQVTM, CDR2 ANQGSEA. V lost 1 base and J 2 bases, leaving 12 bases between the germline ends. The DNA for the CDR3 is TGCAGCGTTGAAGTCCAGGGCACCGCCTACAATGAGCAGTTCTTC. Residues: CSVEVQGTAYNEQFF.

The chain recombines TRBV24-1 with TRBJ2-1; D not resolved. CDR3 length equals 13 residues. Looked up from germline, CDR1 is KGHDR and CDR2 is SFDVKD. Trimming stripped 12 bases from V and 2 bases from J, with 13 bases between. In nucleotides, the CDR3 is TGTGCCCCACGACGCGCGGCCTACAATGAGCAGTTCTTC. The encoded protein is CAPRRAAYNEQFF.

The CDR3 region has the DNA TGTGCCACCAGTGACCCCGGGACTAGCGGGGACAATGAGCAGTTCTTC. This gives the protein CATSDPGTSGDNEQFF. The chain couples TRBV24-1 to TRBJ2-1; TRBD2 matches at 13 bases. This CDR3 comprises 16 residues. Germline V gene data show CDR1 as KGHDR and CDR2 as SFDVKD. V was pared by 4 bases and J by 5 bases, with 4 bases of the junction left unmatched.

The chain is built from TRBV4-3 and TRBJ2-3, with 8 positions matching TRBD2. Germline CDR1 LGHNA, CDR2 YSLEER. The V and J ends lost 4 bases and 1 base, in that order; junction bases with no gene match: 10. The CDR3 is 17 amino acids. The CDR3 DNA is TGCGCCAGCAGCCTAAACTACCGGCGGGGGGGCACAGATACGCAGTATTTT. Its translation: CASSLNYRRGGTDTQYF.

This chain links TRBV27 with TRBJ1-1; 10 nucleotides agree with TRBD1. The V gene's germline CDR1 is MNHEY and CDR2 SMNVEV (reference sequence). CDR3 length equals 13 residues. Losses at the gene ends were 6 bases for V and 7 bases for J; bases not matched to a gene: 5. The CDR3 DNA is TGTGCCAGCAGCTCGACAGGGGGCGGTGAAGCTTTCTTT. Encoded protein: CASSSTGGGEAFF.